This passage covers 30 T cell receptor beta chains from one sample sequenced in a study of immune characteristics of hereditary and idiopathic chronic pancreatitis. Only in-frame clones appear in the TCRdb table, and some are missing; sequencing was by immunoSEQ multiplex PCR. The sample carries 1,500 to 2,000 clones, roughly 80% recorded once. Total pancreatectomy with islet autotransplantation was the source of the chronic pancreatitis pancreas tissue. What was sequenced was pancreas tissue with hereditary chronic pancreatitis. The receptor source for this set is a human donor with chronic pancreatitis.

The V call is TRBV30, the J call TRBJ1-1, with 10 nucleotides matching TRBD1. CDR3 length: 16 amino acids. V lost 2 bases, J lost 1 base, and 7 bases stayed unmatched. CDR1 and CDR2 from the germline V gene are GTSNPN and SVGIG (reference sequence). The CDR3 protein is CAWSFWDRGKNTEAFF. CDR3 bases: TGTGCCTGGAGTTTCTGGGACAGGGGAAAGAACACTGAAGCTTTCTTT.

The rearrangement uses TRBV7-9 and TRBJ2-3, with D perhaps matching TRBD2 (5 bases). Germline assignment: CDR1 SEHNR and CDR2 FQNEAQ (reference sequence). Between the trimmed V and J ends, which lost 5 bases and 6 bases, there was a span of 15 bases. The CDR3 has 14 amino acids. CDR3 sequence reads: CASSPGRGADTQYF. As DNA, the CDR3 is TGTGCCAGCAGCCCTGGACGGGGTGCGGATACGCAGTATTTT.

J is TRBJ1-3 and V is TRBV30; D not resolved. This CDR3 spans 13 amino acids. Between the trimmed V and J ends, which lost 4 bases and 2 bases, there was a span of 9 bases. Germline loops: CDR1 GTSNPN, CDR2 SVGIG (reference sequence). The CDR3 sequence is CAWTTGAGNTIYF. In DNA, the CDR3 is TGTGCCTGGACCACCGGAGCTGGAAACACCATATATTTT.

J is TRBJ2-5 and V is TRBV6-5, with 7 positions matching TRBD2. CDR3 size: 13 residues. With V trimmed by 10 bases and J by 4 bases, 9 bases remained unmatched. Germline CDR1 reads MNHEY; CDR2 reads SVGAGI. CDR3 coding DNA: TGTGCCACCACCTGGGGAGGGAGAGAGACCCAGTACTTC. Its translation: CATTWGGRETQYF.

This clone was observed a few times. V is TRBV6-5 and J is TRBJ1-2; D is unclear. V lost 2 bases, J lost 5 bases, and 12 bases lay in between. The CDR3 sequence is 14 residues long. In germline, CDR1 is MNHEY, CDR2 SVGAGI. In DNA, the CDR3 is TGTGCCAGCAGTTACGGAGAAGGGAAATATGGCTACACCTTC. Translating it yields CASSYGEGKYGYTF.

DNA for the CDR3: TGCGCCAGCAGCCATGGATTTGGTAGCGGGGTATACAATGAGCAGTTCTTC. This gives the protein CASSHGFGSGVYNEQFF. The chain joins TRBV4-3 to TRBJ2-1; 8 positions match TRBD2. Trimming removed 3 bases from V and 4 bases from J; junction bases left unmatched: 11. Per germline, CDR1 LGHNA and CDR2 YSLEER. The CDR3 covers 17 residues.

This clone is categorized as large. The chain joins TRBV29-1 to TRBJ2-7; D not resolved. This CDR3 has 13 residues. Germline V CDR1 and CDR2: SQVTM, ANQGSEA. The V and J ends lost 6 bases and 4 bases respectively, with 16 bases between them. The CDR3 region has the DNA TGCAGCGTGGCTCCCGTATCTGGGTACGAGCAGTACTTC. Amino acids: CSVAPVSGYEQYF.

V usage is TRBV30 and J usage is TRBJ1-2; tentatively, D is TRBD1 (5 bases). Germline assignment: CDR1 GTSNPN and CDR2 SVGIG (reference sequence). V gave up 3 bases and J gave up 4 bases, with 6 bases separating them. The CDR3 covers 11 residues. CDR3 sequence: CAWRDSYGYTF. The CDR3 region has the DNA TGTGCCTGGAGAGACAGCTATGGCTACACCTTC.

CDR3 nucleotides: TGTGCCAGCAGCCCGTCCGGGACAGGCCCCTACGAGCAGTACTTC. This encodes CASSPSGTGPYEQYF. J is TRBJ2-7 and V is TRBV3-1 (or the pseudogene TRBV3-2), with 8 bases identical to TRBD1. Germline V gene sequence: CDR1 LGHDT, CDR2 YNNKEL (reference sequence). V dropped 4 bases and J dropped 2; count of bases not matched to a gene: 7. This CDR3 comprises 15 residues.

The DNA of the CDR3 is TGTGCCAGCGGAACAGGGAACAATTCACCCCTCCACTTT. Encoded protein: CASGTGNNSPLHF. V usage is TRBV27 and J usage is TRBJ1-6; D is perhaps TRBD1 (6 bases). The V end was cut by 8 bases, the J end by 7 bases, with 12 bases between. The CDR3 is 13 amino acids. Looked up from germline, CDR1 is MNHEY and CDR2 is SMNVEV (reference sequence).

V and J are TRBV12-1 and TRBJ1-5; TRBD1, the table's D call, lacks a check against the DNA. TRBV12-1 is shown as a pseudogene. The CDR3 contains 14 residues. The CDR3 DNA reads as TGTGCCAGGGCACCCAGGCTTAGCAATCAGCCCCAGCATTTT. This gives the protein CARAPRLSNQPQHF.

In this sample, this clone turned up a few times. The chain links TRBV10-2 to TRBJ1-4; D gene uncertain. Trimming took off 6 bases at V and 7 bases at J, with 15 bases between the two ends. The CDR3 is 14 residues long. Germline CDR1 WSHSY, CDR2 SAAADI. The DNA for the CDR3 is TGCGCCAGCAGCCACGACGTCGGAGTTGAAAAACTGTTTTTT. It translates to CASSHDVGVEKLFF.

By sample fraction, this clone is large (0.1 to 1%). The CDR3 nucleotides read TGTGCCAGCAGTTCGGCATGGGGAGGGTACGGCGAGCAGTACTTC. Translation gives CASSSAWGGYGEQYF. This sequence joins TRBV27 and TRBJ2-7; 7 nucleotides agree with TRBD2. The trim removed 4 bases at V and 6 bases at J, leaving 12 bases unmatched. The germline CDR1 and CDR2 sequences are MNHEY and SMNVEV (reference sequence). This CDR3 has 15 residues.

This rearrangement joins TRBV5-5 to TRBJ2-1, with D tentatively TRBD1 (6 bases). V gave up 0 bases and J gave up 0 bases, with 10 bases separating them. CDR1 SGHKS and CDR2 YYEKEE come from the germline V gene (reference sequence). CDR3 length equals 16 residues. CDR3 coding DNA: TGTGCCAGCAGCTTGGGGGACACCTCCTCCTACAATGAGCAGTTCTTC. It codes for CASSLGDTSSYNEQFF.

This chain uses TRBV4-2 with TRBJ2-2; D perhaps matches TRBD2 (5 bases). The length of the CDR3 is 16 residues. V was clipped by 0 bases and J by 7 bases, with 15 bases between them. The V gene's germline CDR1 is LGHNA and CDR2 YNFKEQ. The CDR3 is CASSQDSSVRGGELFF. In DNA, the CDR3 is TGTGCCAGCAGCCAAGATTCGAGCGTTCGGGGCGGGGAGCTGTTTTTT.

This clone was detected only once. The chain combines TRBV12-3 or TRBV12-4 with TRBJ2-7; the D is unclear. Trimming cost V 2 bases and J 0 bases, with 5 bases left between them. The CDR3 is made up of 13 amino acids. CDR3 amino acids: CASSLHSSYEQYF. In DNA form, the CDR3 reads TGTGCCAGCAGTTTACACAGCTCCTACGAGCAGTACTTC.

CDR3 DNA sequence: TGTGCCAGCAGTCCCAGCGGGAGCTCCTACAATGAGCAGTTCTTC. Its translation: CASSPSGSSYNEQFF. The chain uses TRBV3-1 (or the pseudogene TRBV3-2) and TRBJ2-1; the match to TRBD2 covers 8 bases. This CDR3 has 15 residues. The V and J ends lost 6 bases and 0 bases, in that order; junction bases with no gene match: 4. CDR1 is LGHDT and CDR2 is YNNKEL in the germline V gene (reference sequence).

This sequence joins TRBV30 and TRBJ2-3; the D call may be TRBD1 or TRBD2 (5 bases each). The germline V gene encodes CDR1 GTSNPN and CDR2 SVGIG (reference sequence). This CDR3 has 13 amino acids. V was cut by 4 bases and J by 5 bases, with 13 bases left in between. CDR3 sequence: CAWMGVSEDTQYF. The CDR3 coding sequence is TGTGCCTGGATGGGGGTGTCGGAAGATACGCAGTATTTT. The whole variable domain, remainder taken from reference TRBV30 and TRBJ2-3, is SQTIHQWPATLVQPVGSPLSLECTVEGTSNPNLYWYRQAAGRGLQLLFYSVGIGQISSEVPQNLSASRPQDRQFILSSKKLLLSDSGFYLCAWMGVSEDTQYFGPGTRLTVL.

V and J are TRBV18 and TRBJ2-7; maybe TRBD2 (6 bases). CDR3 length: 14 residues. V was shortened by 3 bases and J by 6 bases, with 15 bases between the two germline ends. Germline V gives CDR1 KGHSH, CDR2 LQKENI. As DNA, the CDR3 is TGTGCCAGCTCACCCGGGACTGCCAGAGGCGAGCAGTACTTC. Translating it yields CASSPGTARGEQYF. Combining the CDR3 with reference TRBV18 and TRBJ2-7 gives the whole variable domain NAGVMQNPRHLVRRRGQEARLRCSPMKGHSHVYWYRQLPEEGLKFMVYLQKENIIDESGMPKERFSAEFPKEGPSILRIQQVVRGDSAAYFCASSPGTARGEQYFGPGTRLTVT.

This chain joins TRBV9 and TRBJ1-1; D remains ambiguous. The CDR3 runs 13 residues. Trimming left V 3 bases short and J 1 base short, with 7 bases between. The germline V gene encodes CDR1 SGDLS and CDR2 YYNGEE. CDR3: CASSALRNTEAFF. The CDR3 nucleotides read TGTGCCAGCAGCGCCCTCAGGAACACTGAAGCTTTCTTT.

The V call is TRBV5-1, the J call TRBJ2-1; 11 bases map to TRBD2. Germline lookup yields CDR1 SGHRS and CDR2 YFSETQ. CDR3 size: 16 residues. J gave up 3 bases and V 0 bases, and 2 bases lay outside the gene matches. CDR3 nucleotide sequence: TGCGCCAGCAGCTTGGGACTAGCGGGAAACTACAATGAGCAGTTCTTC. This sequence encodes CASSLGLAGNYNEQFF.

The chain uses TRBV11-3 and TRBJ2-5, with D perhaps assigned TRBD1 or TRBD2 (6 bases each). V dropped 1 base and J dropped 1 base, with 10 bases sitting between them. Looked up from germline, CDR1 is SGHNT and CDR2 is YENEEA. The CDR3 consists of 15 residues. The CDR3 bases are TGTGCCAGCAGCTTAGCGGGGGCGGGCCAAGAGACCCAGTACTTC. It codes for CASSLAGAGQETQYF.

V gene TRBV15 combines with J gene TRBJ2-3; TRBD2 aligns across 16 bases. This CDR3 region has 17 residues. Germline V gives CDR1 LNHNV, CDR2 YYDKDF (reference sequence). V gave up 3 bases and J gave up 7 bases; unmatched junction bases: 7. The CDR3 nucleotides read TGTGCCACCAGCAGGCCCGGGACTAGCGGGGGGGCAAATACGCAGTATTTT. This encodes CATSRPGTSGGANTQYF.

The chain is built from TRBV30 and TRBJ1-4, with D tentatively TRBD1 (5 bases). The CDR3 runs to 14 residues. V lost 0 bases and J lost 8, with 13 bases in between. The germline gives CDR1 GTSNPN, CDR2 SVGIG (reference sequence). CDR3 DNA: TGTGCCTGGAGTGTACGGCTAGGACAAGAAAAACTGTTTTTT. It translates to CAWSVRLGQEKLFF.

This rearrangement joins TRBV18 to TRBJ1-1; D ambiguous. Germline V gene lookup returns CDR1 KGHSH and CDR2 LQKENI. The CDR3 length is 13 residues. V was clipped by 4 bases and J by 2 bases, with 8 bases between them. The CDR3 DNA reads as TGTGCCAGCTCACAAGACCCAAACACTGAAGCTTTCTTT. Amino acids: CASSQDPNTEAFF. Drawing the rest from reference TRBV18 and TRBJ1-1, the complete variable domain is NAGVMQNPRHLVRRRGQEARLRCSPMKGHSHVYWYRQLPEEGLKFMVYLQKENIIDESGMPKERFSAEFPKEGPSILRIQQVVRGDSAAYFCASSQDPNTEAFFGQGTRLTVV.

V usage is TRBV18 and J usage is TRBJ2-2; TRBD1 agrees at 7 bases. Germline V gives CDR1 KGHSH, CDR2 LQKENI. Trimming removed 4 bases from V and 0 bases from J; junction bases left unmatched: 8. The CDR3 has 17 residues. CDR3 sequence reads: CASSLVNQGANTGELFF. CDR3 in DNA: TGTGCCAGCTCACTCGTTAACCAGGGGGCGAACACCGGGGAGCTGTTTTTT.

The CDR3 region has the DNA TGTGCCAGTAGTCCTCCTAGGGGGAGGGGGTATGAGCAGTTCTTC. Translated: CASSPPRGRGYEQFF. The chain has TRBV19 and TRBJ2-1; tentatively, D is TRBD2 (7 bases). The CDR3 extends over 15 amino acids. The germline CDR1 and CDR2 sequences are LNHDA and SQIVND (reference sequence). Between the trimmed V and J ends, which lost 5 bases and 8 bases, there was a span of 19 bases.

CDR3 region: CASSDGGSPPQHF. The CDR3 DNA reads TGTGCCAGCAGTGACGGAGGGTCCCCGCCCCAGCATTTT. The chain links TRBV6-1 to TRBJ1-5; the D is unclear. Trimming removed 3 bases at V and 9 bases at J, with 12 bases between. CDR3 length: 13 residues. Germline CDR1 and CDR2: MNHNS and SASEGT.

CDR3 in DNA: TGTGCCAGCAGCTATCTACAGGGCCATGGCTACACCTTC. This encodes CASSYLQGHGYTF. The chain links TRBV7-2 to TRBJ1-2; D is perhaps TRBD1 (6 bases). The CDR3 runs to 13 residues. V lost 4 bases, J lost 6 bases, and 12 bases lay in between. The germline gives CDR1 SGHTA, CDR2 FQGNSA.

CDR3 in amino acids: CASSLPGGGLAGYNEQFF. CDR3 nucleotides: TGTGCCAGCAGTTTGCCTGGTGGGGGACTAGCGGGGTACAATGAGCAGTTCTTC. The chain carries TRBV28 and TRBJ2-1, with 13 bases aligning to TRBD2. Germline V gives CDR1 MDHEN, CDR2 SYDVKM. The CDR3 is 18 amino acids. Trimming removed 3 bases from V and 4 bases from J; junction bases left unmatched: 9.